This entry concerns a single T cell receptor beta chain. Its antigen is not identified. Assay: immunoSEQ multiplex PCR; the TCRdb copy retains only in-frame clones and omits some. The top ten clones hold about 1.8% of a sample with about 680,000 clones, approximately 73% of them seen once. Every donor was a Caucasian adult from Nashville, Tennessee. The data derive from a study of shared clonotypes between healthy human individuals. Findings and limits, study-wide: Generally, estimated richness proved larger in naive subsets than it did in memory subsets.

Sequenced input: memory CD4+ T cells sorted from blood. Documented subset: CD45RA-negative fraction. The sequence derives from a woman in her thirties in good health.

The CDR3: CASSLDRWNQPQHF. The CDR3 DNA is TGTGCCAGCAGTTTGGACAGGTGGAATCAGCCCCAGCATTTT. The chain has TRBV27 and TRBJ1-5; 7 positions agree with TRBD1. From germline, CDR1 is MNHEY and CDR2 SMNVEV (reference sequence). The CDR3 is 14 residues long. V was pared by 3 bases and J by 4 bases, with 3 bases of the junction left unmatched.